This TCR beta chain stems from a study of blood T cell repertoires in COVID-19. About the study: Sites across the United States, Italy and Spain contributed samples from acute and convalescent COVID-19. PBMCs, B-cell-depleted T cells, or T cells were the source of the cDNA or gDNA that made up the material.

Germline loops: CDR1 LNHDA, CDR2 SQIVND (reference sequence). The CDR3 spans 13 residues. The trim removed 6 bases at V and 6 bases at J, leaving 4 bases unmatched. Under the authors' procedure: By means of reference gene primer amplification, nucleated cell counts were estimated. Here immunoSEQ multiplex PCR was the method, and the copy in TCRdb shows in-frame clones only, minus some. V and J calls and clone size follow that table, whereas D and trimming were derived from the DNA. The sample carries approximately 140,000 clones, 84% recorded once. The sequence derives from a human donor in a cohort sampled during active COVID-19. The sequencing input was peripheral blood. This chain connects TRBV19 to TRBJ1-2; 10 bases fit TRBD1. CDR3 sequence reads: CASRGTGVNGYTF. For the CDR3, the DNA is TGTGCCAGTAGGGGGACAGGGGTGAATGGCTACACCTTC.